These T cell receptor beta chains were read from a single sample in a study of CD8+ T cells in alopecia areata. The repertoire was sequenced with immunoSEQ multiplex PCR; TCRdb's copy has only in-frame clones and lacks some. The sample records around 250,000 clones, 67% being singletons. This specimen was CD4+ T cells sorted from blood, taken at week 0. These receptors came from a human donor with alopecia areata. Each CDR3 is given without its conserved first and last residue. Clone size appears in some rows only: once, few, many, or a class for an expanded clone.

clone_size: -; v_call: TRBV25-1; cdr3_aa: ASSPGNLYT
clone_size: -; v_call: TRBV29-1; cdr3_aa: SVDPSGETQY
clone_size: -; v_call: TRBV10-3; cdr3_aa: AIRPATGSSYEQY
clone_size: -; v_call: TRBV16; cdr3_aa: ASSPSPGNTIY
clone_size: -; v_call: TRBV6-5; cdr3_aa: ASRIQGTINSPLH
clone_size: -; v_call: TRBV6-1; cdr3_aa: ASSEASLAGAVGELF
clone_size: once; v_call: TRBV4-3; cdr3_aa: ASSQEVGGTNYGYT
clone_size: -; v_call: TRBV7-3; cdr3_aa: ASSLGPHQTQH
clone_size: -; v_call: TRBV7-3; cdr3_aa: ASSSPAGGEGDTQY
clone_size: -; v_call: TRBV2; cdr3_aa: ASNTGSGANVLT
clone_size: few; v_call: TRBV27; cdr3_aa: ASNLGASPNTGELF
clone_size: -; v_call: TRBV30; cdr3_aa: AWTRGLEETQY
clone_size: -; v_call: TRBV29-1; cdr3_aa: SVSRGSNQPQH
clone_size: -; v_call: TRBV7-2; cdr3_aa: ASSSEPSSYNEQF
clone_size: -; v_call: TRBV4-1; cdr3_aa: ASRTDPNTEAF
clone_size: -; v_call: TRBV5-4; cdr3_aa: ASSRDRSSYNEQF
clone_size: few; v_call: TRBV29-1; cdr3_aa: SVTTGRGQLGKLF
clone_size: -; v_call: TRBV4-1; cdr3_aa: ASSPDRGDGYT
clone_size: -; v_call: TRBV30; cdr3_aa: AWAIRIQVNTGELF
clone_size: -; v_call: TRBV7-2; cdr3_aa: ASSLHQGQPQH
clone_size: -; v_call: TRBV6-5; cdr3_aa: ASRGTGEATQY
clone_size: once; v_call: TRBV27; cdr3_aa: ASSLDPGGTYEQY
clone_size: -; v_call: TRBV11-2; cdr3_aa: ASSLTGISYEQY
clone_size: once; v_call: TRBV27; cdr3_aa: ASSQPSTGRYEQY
clone_size: -; v_call: TRBV5-1; cdr3_aa: ASSLNRDLLYGYT
clone_size: -; v_call: TRBV7-2; cdr3_aa: ASSLEAETQY
clone_size: -; v_call: TRBV9; cdr3_aa: ASSPRLAGASGGANVLT
clone_size: -; v_call: TRBV7-2; cdr3_aa: ASSLAVAKNIQY
clone_size: -; v_call: TRBV7-2; cdr3_aa: ASSPRAGANYGYT
clone_size: once; v_call: TRBV7-9; cdr3_aa: ASSITGGFTDTQY
clone_size: -; v_call: TRBV9; cdr3_aa: ASSPHPAGSYEQY
clone_size: few; v_call: TRBV10-1; cdr3_aa: ASSESRRGGPDTQY
clone_size: -; v_call: TRBV25-1; cdr3_aa: ASSEHLAGGLDTQY
clone_size: -; v_call: TRBV5-6; cdr3_aa: ASSFPQGPYNEQF
clone_size: -; v_call: TRBV30; cdr3_aa: AWSGHPVGEAF
clone_size: once; v_call: TRBV5-1; cdr3_aa: ASSSPSGLAGNEQF
clone_size: -; v_call: TRBV5-5; cdr3_aa: ASSLGSSYEQY
clone_size: few; v_call: TRBV5-1; cdr3_aa: ASSIAQGPANEKLF
clone_size: few; v_call: TRBV11-2; cdr3_aa: ASNHLPGGYEQY
clone_size: -; v_call: TRBV29-1; cdr3_aa: SVEGQGAEQY
clone_size: few; v_call: TRBV5-1; cdr3_aa: ASSLGTELLDTQY
clone_size: -; v_call: TRBV6-5; cdr3_aa: ASSYTSGQGKF
clone_size: -; v_call: TRBV19; cdr3_aa: ASSIRAEQF
clone_size: -; v_call: TRBV30; cdr3_aa: AWSGTGSFRLLGEQF
clone_size: -; v_call: TRBV25-1; cdr3_aa: ASSGQVRGYGYT
clone_size: -; v_call: TRBV14; cdr3_aa: ASSQEGEFVGAGNEQF
clone_size: -; v_call: TRBV5-6; cdr3_aa: ASSRPGASSYNEQF
clone_size: -; v_call: TRBV5-4; cdr3_aa: ASSPGGQRDYGYT
clone_size: -; v_call: TRBV29-1; cdr3_aa: SVATDTVNTEAF
clone_size: -; v_call: TRBV15; cdr3_aa: ATSSPKNIQY
clone_size: -; v_call: TRBV4-3; cdr3_aa: ASSQDQWRLETQY
clone_size: -; v_call: TRBV29-1; cdr3_aa: SVHDRAYNEKLF
clone_size: -; v_call: TRBV5-1; cdr3_aa: ASSPGGGEDTQY
clone_size: -; v_call: TRBV9; cdr3_aa: ASSPQTGGLAYNEQF
clone_size: -; v_call: TRBV29-1; cdr3_aa: SVQPSNYGYT
clone_size: once; v_call: TRBV6-5; cdr3_aa: ASRSRGGYEQY
clone_size: -; v_call: TRBV5-6; cdr3_aa: ASGRETQY